The text below deals with one TCR beta chain. The sample originates from a study of blood T cell repertoires in COVID-19. Study details: Sites in the United States, Italy and Spain provided acute and convalescent COVID-19 samples. T cells, B-cell-depleted T cells, or PBMCs provided the cDNA or gDNA that served as material.

Per the study methods: By means of reference gene primer amplification, nucleated cell counts were estimated. Some clones are missing from TCRdb's copy, which holds only in-frame ones; the method was immunoSEQ multiplex PCR. Clone size and the V and J calls come from that table; the DNA yielded D and trimming. The data contain about 110,000 clones, approximately 91% of them singletons. Germline CDR1 and CDR2: SEHNR and FQNEAQ (reference sequence). Deletions cut 1 base from V and 7 bases from J, with 11 bases between. The CDR3 has 15 residues. J is TRBJ1-6 and V is TRBV7-9; no reliable D call. This TCR came from a woman aged 70-85 years who had recovered from COVID-19. The source material was peripheral blood. The CDR3 loop reads CASSLVPNVNSPLHF. The CDR3 bases are TGTGCCAGCAGCTTAGTCCCCAATGTGAATTCACCCCTCCACTTT.